This T cell receptor (beta chain) emerged from a study of OX40 agonist ivuxolimab in advanced cancers. Across the whole study: Clinicians treated patients with ivuxolimab, an agonistic anti-OX40 (CD134) antibody. At doses from 0.01 to 10 mg/kg, patients were given intravenous ivuxolimab every 2 weeks.

The CDR3 has 17 amino acids. The V and J ends lost 2 bases and 5 bases, in that order; junction bases with no gene match: 14. Germline assignment: CDR1 SGHDN and CDR2 FVKESK. With baseline, cycle 4 day 1, and cycle 7 day 1 as timepoints, blood was sampled. Some clones are missing from TCRdb's copy, which holds only in-frame ones; the method was immunoSEQ multiplex PCR. Altogether around 65,000 clones are present, 88% being singletons, with the ten largest covering more than 5%. Source: CD4+ or CD8+ T cells sorted from blood, taken in a trial of the OX40 agonist ivuxolimab. The V call is TRBV14, the J call TRBJ1-1, with 7 bases lining up with TRBD1. The clonotype was recovered from an adult with an advanced solid tumor such as melanoma, head and neck, liver or kidney cancer. As DNA, the CDR3 is TGTGCCAGCAGCCAAAGCCTCTTCAGACAGGGTAGAACTGAAGCTTTCTTT. It specifies CASSQSLFRQGRTEAFF.